This record concerns one T cell receptor beta chain sequence. Its specificity is not known. CDR3 length equals 17 residues. In germline, CDR1 is LGHDT, CDR2 YNNKEL (reference sequence). The V and J ends lost 2 bases and 2 bases respectively, with 17 bases between them. These data come from a study of blood T cells in healthy people across ages. Whole-study results and caveats: A roughly linear fall in TCR beta diversity per million T cells was seen with increasing age. Diversity was higher, and naive CD4+ cells more numerous, in long-lived donors than in aged donors.

PCR was performed a second time for about 7 to 12 cycles using a sample-barcoded 5' primer and a J-beta primer mix. TCRdb independently ran MiXCR on the 5' RACE reads; one entry per CDR3 protein. The sample holds 1.5 million to 2 million distinct CDR3 sequences, about two fifths seen once. For every donor, a draw yielded roughly 9.3 milliliters of peripheral blood. The chain recombines TRBV3-1 with TRBJ2-3; the D call may be TRBD1 or TRBD2 (5 bases each). The sequenced sample consisted of blood. This TCR was sampled from a human donor in good health. This CDR3 is CASSQPALGTYTDTQYF. The DNA for the CDR3 is TGTGCCAGCAGCCAACCTGCCCTAGGGACGTACACAGATACGCAGTATTTT.